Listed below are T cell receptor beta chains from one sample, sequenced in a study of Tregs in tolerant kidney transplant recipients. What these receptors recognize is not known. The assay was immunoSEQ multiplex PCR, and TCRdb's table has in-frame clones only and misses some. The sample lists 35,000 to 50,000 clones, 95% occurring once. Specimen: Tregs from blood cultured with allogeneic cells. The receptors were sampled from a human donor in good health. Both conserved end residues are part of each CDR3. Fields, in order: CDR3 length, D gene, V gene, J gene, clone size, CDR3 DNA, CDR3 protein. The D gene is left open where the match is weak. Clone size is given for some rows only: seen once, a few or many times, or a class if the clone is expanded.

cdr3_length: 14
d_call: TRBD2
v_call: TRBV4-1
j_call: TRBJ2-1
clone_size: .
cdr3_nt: TGCGCCAGCAGCCGGGGACTAGCGGGTTCCGAGCAGTTCTTC
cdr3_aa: CASSRGLAGSEQFF

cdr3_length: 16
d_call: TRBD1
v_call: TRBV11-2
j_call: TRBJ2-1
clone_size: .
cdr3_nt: TGTGCCAGCAGCTCGGTCGCCGGGACAGGTTACAATGAGCAGTTCTTC
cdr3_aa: CASSSVAGTGYNEQFF

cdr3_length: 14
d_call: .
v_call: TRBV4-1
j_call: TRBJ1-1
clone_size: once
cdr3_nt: TGCGCCAGCAGACATACAGGGATCAGCACTGAAGCTTTCTTT
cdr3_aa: CASRHTGISTEAFF

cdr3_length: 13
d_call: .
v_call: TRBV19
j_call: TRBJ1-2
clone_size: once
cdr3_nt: TGTGCCAGTAGTATGGGGGTGGGTTTCGGCTACACCTTC
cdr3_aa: CASSMGVGFGYTF

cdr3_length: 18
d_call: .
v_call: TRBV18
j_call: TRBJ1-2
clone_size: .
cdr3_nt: TGTGCCAGCTCACTCCTCCCCCCCGACTCGCTCGGGGACTATGGCTACACCTTC
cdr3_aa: CASSLLPPDSLGDYGYTF

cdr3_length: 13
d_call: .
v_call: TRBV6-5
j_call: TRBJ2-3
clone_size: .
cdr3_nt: TGTGCCAGCAGGCAGCGGAGCACAGATACGCAGTATTTT
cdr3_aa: CASRQRSTDTQYF

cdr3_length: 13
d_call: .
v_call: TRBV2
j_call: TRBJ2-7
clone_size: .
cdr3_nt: TGTGCCAGCAGTGAGGATCAGCCCTACGAGCAGTACTTC
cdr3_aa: CASSEDQPYEQYF

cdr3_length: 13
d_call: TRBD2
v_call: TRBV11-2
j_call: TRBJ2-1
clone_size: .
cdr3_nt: TGTGCCAGCAGCGCCACTGGTCTAGCGGGGCAGTTCTTC
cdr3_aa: CASSATGLAGQFF

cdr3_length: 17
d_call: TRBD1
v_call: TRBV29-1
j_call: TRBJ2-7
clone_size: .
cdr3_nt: TGCAGCGCCTCCGGGACAGGGGGCAGTTGGATCTCCTACGAGCAGTACTTC
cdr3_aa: CSASGTGGSWISYEQYF

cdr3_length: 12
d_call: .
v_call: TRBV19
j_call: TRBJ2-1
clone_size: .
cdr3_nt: TGTGCCAGCGAAGACAGACACAATGAGCAGTTCTTC
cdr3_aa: CASEDRHNEQFF

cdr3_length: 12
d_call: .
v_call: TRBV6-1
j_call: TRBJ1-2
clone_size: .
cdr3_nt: TGTGCCAGCACCAGAAGAGACTATGGCTACACCTTC
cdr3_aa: CASTRRDYGYTF

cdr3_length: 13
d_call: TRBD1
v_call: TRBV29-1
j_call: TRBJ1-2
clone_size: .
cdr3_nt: TGCAGCGTGGGACAGACAGCTAACTATGGCTACACCTTC
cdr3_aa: CSVGQTANYGYTF

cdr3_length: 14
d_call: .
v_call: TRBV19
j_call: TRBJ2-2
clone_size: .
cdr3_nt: TGTGCCAGTAGTATTGACGGGAACACCGGGGAGCTGTTTTTT
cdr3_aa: CASSIDGNTGELFF

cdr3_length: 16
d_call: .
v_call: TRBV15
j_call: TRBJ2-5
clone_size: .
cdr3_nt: TGTGCCACCAGCAGTGGAGGGTTGGGGTACCAAGAGACCCAGTACTTC
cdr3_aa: CATSSGGLGYQETQYF

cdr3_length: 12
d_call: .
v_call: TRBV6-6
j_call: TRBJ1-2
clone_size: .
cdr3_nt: TGTGCCAGCAGGCCTGGGACGGGTGGCTACACCTTC
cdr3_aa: CASRPGTGGYTF

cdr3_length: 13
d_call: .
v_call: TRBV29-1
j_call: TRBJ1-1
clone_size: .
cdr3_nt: TGCAGCGTTGAGCCGGAGTCGGATACTGAAGCTTTCTTT
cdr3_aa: CSVEPESDTEAFF

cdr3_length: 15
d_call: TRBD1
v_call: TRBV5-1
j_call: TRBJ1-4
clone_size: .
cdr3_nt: TGCGCCAGCAGCGCCTGGACAGGGCGGAGTGAAAAACTGTTTTTT
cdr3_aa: CASSAWTGRSEKLFF

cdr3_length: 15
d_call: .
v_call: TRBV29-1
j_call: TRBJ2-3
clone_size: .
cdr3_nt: TGCAGCGTTTCTCCCGGGACCGGTCGCACAGATACGCAGTATTTT
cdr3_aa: CSVSPGTGRTDTQYF

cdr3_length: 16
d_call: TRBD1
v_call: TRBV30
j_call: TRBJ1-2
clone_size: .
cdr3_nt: TGTGCCTGGAGGGAGTCCGGAACAGGGGGCGCAAAGGGCTACACCTTC
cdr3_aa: CAWRESGTGGAKGYTF

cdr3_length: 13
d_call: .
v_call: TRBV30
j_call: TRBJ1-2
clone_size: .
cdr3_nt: TGTGCCTGGTGGACACAGGCTAACTATGGCTACACCTTC
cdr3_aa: CAWWTQANYGYTF

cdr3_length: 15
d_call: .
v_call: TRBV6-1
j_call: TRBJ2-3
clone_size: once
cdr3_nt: TGTGCCAGCAGTGATCCGGGAACGAGGACAGATACGCAGTATTTT
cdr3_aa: CASSDPGTRTDTQYF

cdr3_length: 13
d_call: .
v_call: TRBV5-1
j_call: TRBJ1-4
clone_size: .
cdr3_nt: TGCGCCAGCAGATATGCAACTAATGAAAAACTGTTTTTT
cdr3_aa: CASRYATNEKLFF

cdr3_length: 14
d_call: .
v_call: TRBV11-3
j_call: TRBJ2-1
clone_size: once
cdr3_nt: TGTGCCAGCAGCTCCTACAGGGATGGGAATGAGCAGTTCTTC
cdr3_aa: CASSSYRDGNEQFF

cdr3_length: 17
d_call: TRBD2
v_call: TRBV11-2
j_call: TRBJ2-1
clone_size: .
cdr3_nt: TGTGCCAGCAGCCCGCGCCTGCCGGGACTAGCGGGTTTTGAGCAGTTCTTC
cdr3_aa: CASSPRLPGLAGFEQFF

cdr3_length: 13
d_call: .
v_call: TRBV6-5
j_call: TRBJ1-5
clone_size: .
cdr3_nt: TGTGCCAGCAGTTACTCGAGGGCTCAGCCCCAGCATTTT
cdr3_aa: CASSYSRAQPQHF

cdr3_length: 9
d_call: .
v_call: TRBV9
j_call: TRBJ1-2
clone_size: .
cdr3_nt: TGTGCCAGTGGCAATGGCTACACCTTC
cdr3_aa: CASGNGYTF

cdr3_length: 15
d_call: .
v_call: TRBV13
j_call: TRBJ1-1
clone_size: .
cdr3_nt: TGTGCCACCTTAAAGGGGACGGAACACCGAATTGAAGCTTTCTTT
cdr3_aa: CATLKGTEHRIEAFF

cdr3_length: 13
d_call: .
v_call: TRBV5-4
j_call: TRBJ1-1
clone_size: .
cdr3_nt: TGTGCCAGCAGCTTGGTAATGAACACTGAAGCTTTCTTT
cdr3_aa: CASSLVMNTEAFF

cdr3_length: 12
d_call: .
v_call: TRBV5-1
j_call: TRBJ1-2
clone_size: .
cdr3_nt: TGCGCCAGCAGCCGCGAGCGCGGGCGGTACACCTTC
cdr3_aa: CASSRERGRYTF

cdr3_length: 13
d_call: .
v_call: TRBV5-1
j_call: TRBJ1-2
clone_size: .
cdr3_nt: TGCGCCAGCAGCGCGGAAGGGACCTATGGCTACACCTTC
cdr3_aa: CASSAEGTYGYTF

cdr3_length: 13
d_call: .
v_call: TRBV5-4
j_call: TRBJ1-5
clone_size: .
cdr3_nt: TGTGCCAGCAGCGGAAACAGGGCTCAGCCCCAGCATTTT
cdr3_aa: CASSGNRAQPQHF

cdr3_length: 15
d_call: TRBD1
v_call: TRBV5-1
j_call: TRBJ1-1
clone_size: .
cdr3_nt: TGCGCCAGCAGACAAACAGGGGTGACGAACACTGAAGCTTTCTTT
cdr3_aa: CASRQTGVTNTEAFF

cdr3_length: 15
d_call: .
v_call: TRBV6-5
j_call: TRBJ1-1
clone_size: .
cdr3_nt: TGTGCCAGCAGTTACTCGTGGGCAATTAACACTGAAGCTTTCTTT
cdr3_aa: CASSYSWAINTEAFF

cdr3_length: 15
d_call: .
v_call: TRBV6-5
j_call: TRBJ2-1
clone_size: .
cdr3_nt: TGTGCCAGCAGACCTGAAGGGAGTACCTACAATGAGCAGTTCTTC
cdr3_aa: CASRPEGSTYNEQFF

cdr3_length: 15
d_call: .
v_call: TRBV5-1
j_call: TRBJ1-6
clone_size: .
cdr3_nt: TGCGCCAGCAGCTTGGGGACGCACCTAAATTCACCCCTCCACTTT
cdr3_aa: CASSLGTHLNSPLHF

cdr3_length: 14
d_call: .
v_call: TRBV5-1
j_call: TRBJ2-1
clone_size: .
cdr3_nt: TGCGCCAGCAGCCCGGGGGCCCCTTACAATGAGCAGTTCTTC
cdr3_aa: CASSPGAPYNEQFF

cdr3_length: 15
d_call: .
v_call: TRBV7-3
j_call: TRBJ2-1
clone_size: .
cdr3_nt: TGTGCCAGCAGACAGACAGGGAGGGGTGACAATGAGCAGTTCTTC
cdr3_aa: CASRQTGRGDNEQFF

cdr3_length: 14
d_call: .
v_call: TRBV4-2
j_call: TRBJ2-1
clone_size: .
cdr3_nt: TGTGCCAGCAGCCAAGCGGCCCTTCCCCAGGAGCAGTTCTTC
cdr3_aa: CASSQAALPQEQFF

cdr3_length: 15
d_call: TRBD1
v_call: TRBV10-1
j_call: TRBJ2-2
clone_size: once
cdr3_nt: TGCGCCAGCAGCCCCGTGACAGGGGGCACCGGGGAGCTGTTTTTT
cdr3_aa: CASSPVTGGTGELFF

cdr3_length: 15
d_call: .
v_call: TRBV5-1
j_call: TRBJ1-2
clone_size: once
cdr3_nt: TGCGCCAGCAGCTTCACCCGGACGAACCGCTATGGCTACACCTTC
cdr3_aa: CASSFTRTNRYGYTF

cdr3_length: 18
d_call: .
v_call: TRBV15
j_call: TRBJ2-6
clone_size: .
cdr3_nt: TGTGCCACCAGCAACAATCGAAGGTGTGACAAAGCGGGCCAACGTCCTGACTTC
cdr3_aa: CATSNNRRCDKAGQRPDF

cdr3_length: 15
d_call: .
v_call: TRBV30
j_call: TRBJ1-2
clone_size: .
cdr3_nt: TGTGCCTGGAGTGTACCCCCACGCCCGATTGGGGGCTACACCTTC
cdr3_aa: CAWSVPPRPIGGYTF

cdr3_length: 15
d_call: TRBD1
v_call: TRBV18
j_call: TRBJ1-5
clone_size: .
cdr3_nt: TGTGCCAGCTCACCAGCCGGGACAGGGGCTCAGCCCCAGCATTTT
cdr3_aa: CASSPAGTGAQPQHF

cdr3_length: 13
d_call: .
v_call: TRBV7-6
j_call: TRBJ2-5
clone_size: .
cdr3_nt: TGTGCCAGCAGCTCACTATCCCAAGAGACCCAGTACTTC
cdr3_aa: CASSSLSQETQYF

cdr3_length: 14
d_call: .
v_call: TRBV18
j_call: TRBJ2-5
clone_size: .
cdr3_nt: TGTGCCAGCTCACCTCGGCCAACACAAGAGACCCAGTACTTC
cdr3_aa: CASSPRPTQETQYF

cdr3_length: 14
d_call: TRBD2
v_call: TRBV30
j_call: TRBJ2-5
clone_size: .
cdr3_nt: TGTGCCTGGAGTGCCGGGGGGTGGCGAGAGACCCAGTACTTC
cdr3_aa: CAWSAGGWRETQYF

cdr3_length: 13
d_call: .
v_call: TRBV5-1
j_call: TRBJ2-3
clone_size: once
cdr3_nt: TGCGCCAGCAGCTTGGGAGGGGAAGATACGCAGTATTTT
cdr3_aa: CASSLGGEDTQYF

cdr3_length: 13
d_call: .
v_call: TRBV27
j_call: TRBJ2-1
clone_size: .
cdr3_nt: TGTGCCTCGTCATCCTACTCCTACAATGAGCAGTTCTTC
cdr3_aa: CASSSYSYNEQFF

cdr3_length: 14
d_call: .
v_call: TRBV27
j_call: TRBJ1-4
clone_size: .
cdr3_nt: TGTGCCAGCAAAGGGGCACCAACTAATGAAAAACTGTTTTTT
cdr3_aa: CASKGAPTNEKLFF

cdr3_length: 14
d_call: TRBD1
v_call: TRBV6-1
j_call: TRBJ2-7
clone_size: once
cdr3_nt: TGTGCCAGCAGTGAAGCTTGGGACAGGGAGGAGCAGTACTTC
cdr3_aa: CASSEAWDREEQYF

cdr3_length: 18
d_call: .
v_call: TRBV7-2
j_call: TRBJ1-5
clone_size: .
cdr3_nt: TGTGCCAGCAGCTTACCGAACCTGCACGGGTCTAGCAATCAGCCCCAGCATTTT
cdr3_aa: CASSLPNLHGSSNQPQHF

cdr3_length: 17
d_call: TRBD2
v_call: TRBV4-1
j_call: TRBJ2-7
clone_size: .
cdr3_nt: TGCGCCAGCAGCCAACGTCCAGGACTAGCGGACTCCTACGAGCAGTACTTC
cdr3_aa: CASSQRPGLADSYEQYF

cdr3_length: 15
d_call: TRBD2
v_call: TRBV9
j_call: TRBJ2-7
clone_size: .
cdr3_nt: TGTGCCAGCAGCGTAGGGGCTAGCGGGACCTACGAGCAGTACTTC
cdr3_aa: CASSVGASGTYEQYF

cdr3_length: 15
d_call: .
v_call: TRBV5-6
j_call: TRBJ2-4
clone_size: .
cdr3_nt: TGTGCCAGCAGCTTGACAGGGCTAGCCAAAAACATTCAGTACTTC
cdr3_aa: CASSLTGLAKNIQYF

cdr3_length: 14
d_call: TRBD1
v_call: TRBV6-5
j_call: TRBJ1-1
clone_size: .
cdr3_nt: TGTGCCAGTAGGGGACAGGGGGCATTTACTGAAGCTTTCTTT
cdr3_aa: CASRGQGAFTEAFF